A selection of T cell receptor beta chains follows, all from one sample in a study of regulatory T cells in long-lasting Graves disease. One entry per CDR3 protein, called by TCRdb with MiXCR from the multiplex PCR reads. The table lists approximately 250,000 distinct CDR3 sequences, 15% to 20% of them singletons. Source: peripheral blood mononuclear cells (PBMCs), taken at new diagnosis, from a patient treated with antithyroid drugs. The receptors shown here come from a female donor with Graves disease. Each CDR3 is given with its conserved first and last residue. A D gene is named only where the DNA matches it firmly. Expanded clones are given a class, and other clones once, few, many or no size at all.

d_call: -; v_call: TRBV12-3/TRBV12-4; j_call: TRBJ2-3; clone_size: many; cdr3_aa: CASRGRNPTDTQYF; cdr3_nt: TGTGCCAGCAGGGGACGGAACCCCACAGATACGCAGTATTTT
d_call: -; v_call: TRBV27; j_call: TRBJ2-2; clone_size: many; cdr3_aa: CASSFGRGELFF; cdr3_nt: TGTGCCAGCAGTTTTGGACGTGGGGAGCTGTTTTTT
d_call: TRBD2; v_call: TRBV7-3; j_call: TRBJ2-2; clone_size: many; cdr3_aa: CASSLSSGSVGELFF; cdr3_nt: TGTGCCAGCAGCCTCTCTAGCGGGAGCGTCGGGGAGCTGTTTTTT
d_call: TRBD1; v_call: TRBV7-7; j_call: TRBJ2-2; clone_size: -; cdr3_aa: CASSLGQVLTGELFF; cdr3_nt: TGTGCTAGCAGCCTTGGACAGGTACTAACCGGGGAGCTGTTTTTT
d_call: TRBD2; v_call: TRBV10-3; j_call: TRBJ2-7; clone_size: many; cdr3_aa: CATSARTSGSHEQYF; cdr3_nt: TGTGCCACCTCAGCAAGGACTAGCGGGAGCCACGAGCAGTACTTC
d_call: TRBD2; v_call: TRBV4-1; j_call: TRBJ2-1; clone_size: -; cdr3_aa: CASSRLAGLSYNEQFF; cdr3_nt: TGCGCCAGCAGCCGACTAGCAGGCCTCTCCTACAATGAGCAGTTCTTC
d_call: TRBD2; v_call: TRBV7-8; j_call: TRBJ2-1; clone_size: many; cdr3_aa: CASSSELFREGIEQFF; cdr3_nt: TGTGCCAGCAGCTCAGAGTTGTTTCGGGAGGGCATTGAGCAGTTCTTC
d_call: -; v_call: TRBV5-1; j_call: TRBJ2-1; clone_size: many; cdr3_aa: CASSLGSGGYDEQFF; cdr3_nt: TGCGCCAGCAGCTTGGGGTCGGGTGGCTACGATGAGCAGTTCTTC
d_call: -; v_call: TRBV5-1; j_call: TRBJ2-2; clone_size: many; cdr3_aa: CASSTRTENTGELFF; cdr3_nt: TGCGCCAGCAGCACCAGGACGGAGAACACCGGGGAGCTGTTTTTT
d_call: -; v_call: TRBV19; j_call: TRBJ2-6; clone_size: many; cdr3_aa: CASSIDSGANVLTF; cdr3_nt: TGTGCCAGTAGTATAGACTCTGGGGCCAACGTCCTGACTTTC
d_call: TRBD2; v_call: TRBV24-1; j_call: TRBJ2-3; clone_size: many; cdr3_aa: CATSDGSGSTQYF; cdr3_nt: TGTGCCACCAGTGATGGTAGCGGGAGTACGCAGTATTTT
d_call: -; v_call: TRBV5-1; j_call: TRBJ2-3; clone_size: few; cdr3_aa: CASSLDFTDTQYF; cdr3_nt: TGCGCCAGCAGCTTGGACTTCACAGATACGCAGTATTTT
d_call: -; v_call: TRBV9; j_call: TRBJ1-6; clone_size: many; cdr3_aa: CASSGGGHSPLHF; cdr3_nt: TGTGCCAGCAGCGGGGGGGGCCATTCACCCCTCCACTTT
d_call: -; v_call: TRBV5-4; j_call: TRBJ2-6; clone_size: -; cdr3_aa: CASSLGGFGGANVLTF; cdr3_nt: TGTGCCAGCAGCCTCGGAGGGTTCGGTGGGGCCAACGTCCTGACTTTC
d_call: -; v_call: TRBV24-1; j_call: TRBJ2-5; clone_size: many; cdr3_aa: CATSDPGEPETQYF; cdr3_nt: TGTGCCACCAGTGATCCAGGGGAGCCAGAGACCCAGTACTTC
d_call: -; v_call: TRBV24-1; j_call: TRBJ1-2; clone_size: few; cdr3_aa: CATSDPVEDGYTF; cdr3_nt: TGTGCCACCAGTGACCCGGTGGAGGATGGCTACACCTTC
d_call: -; v_call: TRBV7-9; j_call: TRBJ1-5; clone_size: many; cdr3_aa: CASSLGQFSNQPQHF; cdr3_nt: TGTGCCAGCAGCTTAGGGCAGTTTAGCAATCAGCCCCAGCATTTT
d_call: -; v_call: TRBV4-2; j_call: TRBJ2-1; clone_size: many; cdr3_aa: CASSQEPYNEQFF; cdr3_nt: TGTGCCAGCAGCCAGGAACCTTACAATGAGCAGTTCTTC
d_call: -; v_call: TRBV9; j_call: TRBJ1-2; clone_size: few; cdr3_aa: CASSEGTKDGYTF; cdr3_nt: TGTGCCAGCAGCGAGGGGACGAAGGATGGCTACACCTTC
d_call: -; v_call: TRBV20-1; j_call: TRBJ2-5; clone_size: many; cdr3_aa: CSARAGEKTQYF; cdr3_nt: TGCAGTGCTAGAGCCGGGGAGAAGACCCAGTACTTC
d_call: TRBD2; v_call: TRBV7-2; j_call: TRBJ2-3; clone_size: many; cdr3_aa: CASSFRGLAGQSSTDTQYF; cdr3_nt: TGTGCCAGCAGCTTTAGGGGACTAGCGGGTCAATCTAGCACAGATACGCAGTATTTT
d_call: TRBD1; v_call: TRBV24-1; j_call: TRBJ2-5; clone_size: -; cdr3_aa: CATSDSTGNQETQYF; cdr3_nt: TGTGCCACCAGTGACTCGACAGGGAACCAAGAGACCCAGTACTTC
d_call: TRBD1; v_call: TRBV29-1; j_call: TRBJ2-2; clone_size: many; cdr3_aa: CSVEGTGEDNTGELFF; cdr3_nt: TGCAGCGTTGAAGGGACAGGGGAGGACAACACCGGGGAGCTGTTTTTT
d_call: TRBD2; v_call: TRBV24-1; j_call: TRBJ2-1; clone_size: many; cdr3_aa: CATSDVGLASNEQFF; cdr3_nt: TGTGCCACCAGTGATGTCGGACTAGCGAGCAATGAGCAGTTCTTC
d_call: TRBD2; v_call: TRBV28; j_call: TRBJ2-7; clone_size: many; cdr3_aa: CATVLAATYEQYF; cdr3_nt: TGTGCCACTGTGCTAGCGGCTACCTACGAGCAGTACTTC
d_call: TRBD2; v_call: TRBV10-3; j_call: TRBJ2-1; clone_size: many; cdr3_aa: CAISERREARNEQFF; cdr3_nt: TGTGCCATCAGTGAGAGGCGGGAGGCACGCAATGAGCAGTTCTTC
d_call: -; v_call: TRBV7-8; j_call: TRBJ2-1; clone_size: -; cdr3_aa: CATGRRDHNEQFF; cdr3_nt: TGTGCCACCGGGCGGAGGGATCACAATGAGCAGTTCTTC
d_call: -; v_call: TRBV28; j_call: TRBJ2-2; clone_size: few; cdr3_aa: CASSLPTSFTGELFF; cdr3_nt: TGTGCCAGCAGTTTACCTACTAGTTTCACCGGGGAGCTGTTTTTT
d_call: TRBD2; v_call: TRBV20-1; j_call: TRBJ2-2; clone_size: many; cdr3_aa: CSASSAGGNTGELFF; cdr3_nt: TGCAGTGCTAGTTCAGCGGGGGGGAACACCGGGGAGCTGTTTTTT
d_call: TRBD1; v_call: TRBV13; j_call: TRBJ2-7; clone_size: -; cdr3_aa: CASSSTRQGTYEQYF; cdr3_nt: TGTGCCAGCAGCTCAACTCGACAGGGAACCTACGAGCAGTACTTC
d_call: TRBD1; v_call: TRBV12-3/TRBV12-4; j_call: TRBJ1-2; clone_size: -; cdr3_aa: CASSLRTGRSYGYTF; cdr3_nt: TGTGCCAGCAGTTTAAGGACAGGGCGTAGCTATGGCTACACCTTC
d_call: TRBD2; v_call: TRBV3-1; j_call: TRBJ2-7; clone_size: many; cdr3_aa: CASSHRLATYEQYF; cdr3_nt: TGTGCCAGCAGCCACAGACTAGCGACCTACGAGCAGTACTTC
d_call: TRBD2; v_call: TRBV6-5; j_call: TRBJ2-3; clone_size: many; cdr3_aa: CASSYSIREGSTDTQYF; cdr3_nt: TGTGCCAGCAGTTACTCGATACGGGAGGGTAGCACAGATACGCAGTATTTT
d_call: -; v_call: TRBV10-1; j_call: TRBJ2-1; clone_size: many; cdr3_aa: CASSESRGQDNEQFF; cdr3_nt: TGCGCCAGCAGTGAGTCTAGGGGACAAGACAATGAGCAGTTCTTC
d_call: TRBD2; v_call: TRBV2; j_call: TRBJ2-7; clone_size: many; cdr3_aa: CASIRELADYEQYF; cdr3_nt: TGTGCCAGCATTAGAGAACTAGCGGACTACGAGCAGTACTTC
d_call: -; v_call: TRBV24-1; j_call: TRBJ2-2; clone_size: many; cdr3_aa: CATSDPRGYTGELFF; cdr3_nt: TGTGCCACCAGTGATCCCAGGGGTTACACCGGGGAGCTGTTTTTT
d_call: -; v_call: TRBV30; j_call: TRBJ2-7; clone_size: many; cdr3_aa: CAWSVGVYEQYF; cdr3_nt: TGTGCCTGGAGTGTCGGGGTCTACGAGCAGTACTTC
d_call: -; v_call: TRBV9; j_call: TRBJ2-7; clone_size: many; cdr3_aa: CASSAPGGTDEQYF; cdr3_nt: TGTGCCAGCAGCGCTCCCGGCGGGACAGATGAGCAGTACTTC
d_call: -; v_call: TRBV10-3; j_call: TRBJ2-3; clone_size: many; cdr3_aa: CAISETRTGAEDTQYF; cdr3_nt: TGTGCCATCAGTGAGACAAGGACGGGAGCTGAAGATACGCAGTATTTT
d_call: -; v_call: TRBV28; j_call: TRBJ2-1; clone_size: many; cdr3_aa: CASNQGILGEQFF; cdr3_nt: TGTGCCAGCAATCAGGGTATCTTAGGTGAGCAGTTCTTC
d_call: -; v_call: TRBV2; j_call: TRBJ2-7; clone_size: many; cdr3_aa: CASSEADYEQYF; cdr3_nt: TGTGCCAGCAGTGAGGCAGACTACGAGCAGTACTTC
d_call: -; v_call: TRBV19; j_call: TRBJ1-1; clone_size: many; cdr3_aa: CASSIGSRGTEAFF; cdr3_nt: TGTGCCAGTAGTATCGGCAGCCGGGGGACTGAAGCTTTCTTT
d_call: -; v_call: TRBV19; j_call: TRBJ2-3; clone_size: many; cdr3_aa: CASIPQGTDTQYF; cdr3_nt: TGTGCCAGTATCCCACAGGGCACAGATACGCAGTATTTT
d_call: TRBD1; v_call: TRBV29-1; j_call: TRBJ2-7; clone_size: -; cdr3_aa: CSVAQGAYEQYF; cdr3_nt: TGCAGCGTTGCCCAGGGGGCCTACGAGCAGTACTTC
d_call: TRBD1; v_call: TRBV6-1; j_call: TRBJ1-5; clone_size: many; cdr3_aa: CASRQGDQPQHF; cdr3_nt: TGTGCCAGCAGACAGGGGGATCAGCCCCAGCATTTT
d_call: -; v_call: TRBV30; j_call: TRBJ1-2; clone_size: many; cdr3_aa: CAWSINRQGYTF; cdr3_nt: TGTGCCTGGAGTATAAACCGTCAGGGCTACACCTTC
d_call: -; v_call: TRBV27; j_call: TRBJ1-1; clone_size: -; cdr3_aa: CASSHSLTVMNTEAFF; cdr3_nt: TGTGCCAGCAGTCATTCCCTCACGGTAATGAACACTGAAGCTTTCTTT
d_call: -; v_call: TRBV2; j_call: TRBJ2-2; clone_size: many; cdr3_aa: CASSQQGNTGELFF; cdr3_nt: TGTGCCAGCAGTCAACAGGGGAACACCGGGGAGCTGTTTTTT
d_call: TRBD2; v_call: TRBV10-2; j_call: TRBJ2-7; clone_size: -; cdr3_aa: CASKIGLAGNYEQYF; cdr3_nt: TGCGCCAGCAAGATTGGACTAGCGGGAAACTACGAGCAGTACTTC
d_call: -; v_call: TRBV12-3/TRBV12-4; j_call: TRBJ1-2; clone_size: -; cdr3_aa: CASTKYIGGYGYTF; cdr3_nt: TGTGCCAGCACCAAGTACATCGGTGGCTATGGCTACACCTTC
d_call: -; v_call: TRBV20-1; j_call: TRBJ1-5; clone_size: many; cdr3_aa: CSARDQEGPVHF; cdr3_nt: TGCAGTGCTAGAGATCAGGAGGGGCCCGTACATTTT